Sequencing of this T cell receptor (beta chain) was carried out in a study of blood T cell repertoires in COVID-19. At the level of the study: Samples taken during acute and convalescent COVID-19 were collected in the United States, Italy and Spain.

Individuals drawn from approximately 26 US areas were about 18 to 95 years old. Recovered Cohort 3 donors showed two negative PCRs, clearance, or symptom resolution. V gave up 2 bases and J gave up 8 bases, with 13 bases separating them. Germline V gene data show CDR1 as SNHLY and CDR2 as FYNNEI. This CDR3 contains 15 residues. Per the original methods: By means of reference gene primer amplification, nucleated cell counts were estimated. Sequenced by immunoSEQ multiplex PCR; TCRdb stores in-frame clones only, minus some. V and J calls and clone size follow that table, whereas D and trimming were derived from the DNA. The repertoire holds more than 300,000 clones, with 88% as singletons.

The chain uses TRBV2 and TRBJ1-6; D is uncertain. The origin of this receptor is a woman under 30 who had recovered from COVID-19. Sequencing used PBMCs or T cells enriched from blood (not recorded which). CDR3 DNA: TGTGCCAGCAGTGAACAGTCAGGCCCCCATTCACCCCTCCACTTT. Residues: CASSEQSGPHSPLHF.